A selection of T cell receptor beta chains follows, all from one sample in a study of radiotherapy plus CTLA-4 blockade in lung cancer. The assay was immunoSEQ multiplex PCR, and TCRdb's table has in-frame clones only and misses some. The sample comprises some 96,000 clones, 88% of which are singletons, and 4.5% to 6% rests with the top ten. Sequencing was performed on peripheral blood, taken from a patient treated with radiotherapy plus ipilimumab. The origin of the receptors is a human donor with non-small cell lung cancer that progressed on radiotherapy plus ipilimumab. Each CDR3 is given with its conserved first and last residue. A D gene is named only where the DNA matches it firmly. Expanded clones are given a class, and other clones once, few, many or no size at all.

D,size,J,V,CDR3,DNA
-,-,TRBJ1-1,TRBV27,CASKGGVRLTEAFF,TGTGCCAGCAAAGGGGGGGTACGGTTAACTGAAGCTTTCTTT
-,-,TRBJ1-1,TRBV6-5,CASALSRNTEAFF,TGTGCCAGTGCGTTAAGTAGAAACACTGAAGCTTTCTTT
-,-,TRBJ2-3,TRBV2,CASTEGGGRDTQYF,TGTGCCAGCACCGAGGGAGGCGGCCGGGATACGCAGTATTTT
-,-,TRBJ1-5,TRBV7-6,CASSLKSSDSYSNQPQHF,TGTGCCAGCAGCTTAAAATCTTCCGACAGCTATAGCAATCAGCCCCAGCATTTT
-,-,TRBJ1-5,TRBV6-5,CASRSQRDQPQHF,TGTGCCAGCAGGTCCCAGAGGGATCAGCCCCAGCATTTT
TRBD2,-,TRBJ2-5,TRBV6-9,CASSWEGQETQYF,TGTGCCAGCAGTTGGGAGGGACAAGAGACCCAGTACTTC
-,-,TRBJ2-3,TRBV12-5,CASGSGQPTDTQYF,TGTGCTAGTGGTTCCGGACAGCCCACAGATACGCAGTATTTT
-,-,TRBJ2-1,TRBV9,CASSVGVTSSYNEQFF,TGTGCCAGCAGCGTAGGTGTCACAAGCTCCTACAATGAGCAGTTCTTC
TRBD2,-,TRBJ2-7,TRBV5-1,CASSLESGSVGGEQYF,TGCGCCAGCAGCTTGGAGAGCGGGAGCGTAGGAGGCGAGCAGTACTTC
TRBD1,-,TRBJ2-2,TRBV7-2,CASSLNRGTGELFF,TGTGCCAGCAGCCTGAACAGGGGTACCGGGGAGCTGTTTTTT
-,once,TRBJ2-7,TRBV5-1,CASSSGASSLYEQYF,TGCGCCAGCAGCTCAGGGGCCTCGTCCCTCTACGAGCAGTACTTC
-,once,TRBJ1-4,TRBV19,CASKVGAKGSTNEKLFF,TGTGCCAGTAAGGTAGGGGCGAAGGGCTCAACTAATGAAAAACTGTTTTTT
TRBD1,few,TRBJ1-3,TRBV9,CASSQGAGGLSGNTIYF,TGTGCCAGCAGCCAGGGGGCCGGCGGACTCTCTGGAAACACCATATATTTT
-,-,TRBJ2-7,TRBV5-6,CASSLRSGYEQYF,TGTGCCAGCAGCTTGCGCAGCGGATACGAGCAGTACTTC
TRBD2,-,TRBJ2-1,TRBV30,CAWTGGMRDEQFF,TGTGCCTGGACGGGAGGGATGAGGGATGAGCAGTTCTTC
-,-,TRBJ1-2,TRBV29-1,CSVDLGYTF,TGCAGCGTTGACCTGGGCTACACCTTC
-,-,TRBJ1-2,TRBV2,CASSVGQGHGYTF,TGTGCCAGCAGTGTCGGGCAGGGTCATGGCTACACCTTC
-,-,TRBJ1-1,TRBV18,CASSLGVDTEAFF,TGTGCCAGCTCGCTCGGTGTGGACACTGAAGCTTTCTTT
TRBD1,-,TRBJ1-2,TRBV6-6,CASSYVAGGVGYTF,TGTGCCAGCAGTTACGTGGCAGGGGGCGTGGGCTACACCTTC
TRBD2,-,TRBJ2-2,TRBV27,CASSFETSGSRGTGELFF,TGTGCCAGCAGTTTTGAGACTAGCGGGAGTAGGGGCACCGGGGAGCTGTTTTTT
-,-,TRBJ2-3,TRBV18,CASSPVQSSPAGTDTQYF,TGTGCCAGCTCACCAGTACAGAGTTCGCCAGCAGGCACAGATACGCAGTATTTT
TRBD1,-,TRBJ1-4,TRBV19,CASSSGGLGEKLFF,TGTGCCAGTTCTTCAGGGGGCCTAGGGGAAAAACTGTTTTTT
-,once,TRBJ2-1,TRBV15,CATSRDRPSSYNEQFF,TGTGCCACCAGCAGAGATCGACCAAGCTCCTACAATGAGCAGTTCTTC
TRBD2,-,TRBJ2-5,TRBV5-4,CASSLVSGGQETQYF,TGTGCCAGCAGCTTGGTGAGCGGGGGGCAAGAGACCCAGTACTTC
-,few,TRBJ1-3,TRBV7-9,CATRPDSDSGNTIYF,TGTGCCACCCGCCCCGACTCGGACTCTGGAAACACCATATATTTT
-,-,TRBJ2-3,TRBV7-2,CASSFLGYTDTQYF,TGTGCCAGCAGCTTTTTGGGATACACAGATACGCAGTATTTT
TRBD2,-,TRBJ2-1,TRBV7-9,CASRYAGTTSYNEQFF,TGTGCCAGCAGATACGCCGGGACTACTTCCTACAATGAGCAGTTCTTC
-,-,TRBJ1-3,TRBV15,CATSRGEGNTIYF,TGTGCCACCAGCAGAGGGGAGGGAAACACCATATATTTT
TRBD1,-,TRBJ2-6,TRBV6-6,CASSSVDRAGANVLTF,TGTGCCAGCAGTTCAGTAGACAGGGCCGGGGCCAACGTCCTGACTTTC
-,-,TRBJ1-2,TRBV6-1,CASSEASAAYGYTF,TGTGCCAGCAGTGAAGCTTCGGCGGCCTATGGCTACACCTTC
TRBD1,-,TRBJ2-7,TRBV6-1,CASSFRDRGEQYF,TGTGCCAGCAGTTTCCGGGACAGGGGCGAGCAGTACTTC
TRBD1,-,TRBJ1-2,TRBV6-5,CASSLGQGDYGYTF,TGTGCCAGCAGTTTAGGACAGGGGGACTATGGCTACACCTTC
-,-,TRBJ2-1,TRBV4-1,CASSQGVSGAFFSQFF,TGCGCCAGCAGCCAAGGTGTTAGCGGAGCCTTTTTTTCCCAGTTCTTC
TRBD2,-,TRBJ2-7,TRBV9,CASSVGGTSGFFGAYEQYF,TGTGCCAGCAGCGTAGGAGGGACTAGCGGGTTCTTTGGGGCCTACGAGCAGTACTTC
-,-,TRBJ2-7,TRBV6-1,CASSEGWRGYEQYF,TGTGCCAGCAGTGAAGGATGGAGGGGCTACGAGCAGTACTTC
TRBD1,-,TRBJ2-1,TRBV14,CASSQGLDRVLGDEQFF,TGTGCCAGCAGCCAAGGATTGGACAGGGTCCTTGGGGATGAGCAGTTCTTC
-,-,TRBJ2-2,TRBV6-1,CASSTSGTNTGELFF,TGTGCCAGCAGCACCTCGGGTACGAACACCGGGGAGCTGTTTTTT
TRBD1,-,TRBJ2-5,TRBV10-3,CAISEFYGSGQGPWETQYF,TGTGCCATCAGTGAGTTCTATGGATCGGGACAGGGTCCCTGGGAGACCCAGTACTTC
-,-,TRBJ1-5,TRBV15,CATSRSGGVRRQPQHF,TGTGCCACCAGCAGATCGGGGGGCGTCCGGCGACAGCCCCAGCATTTT
-,-,TRBJ2-1,TRBV2,CASSVVSPVSYNEQFF,TGTGCCAGCTCGGTTGTGTCACCCGTCTCCTACAATGAGCAGTTCTTC
TRBD2,-,TRBJ2-7,TRBV11-1,CASSLTGTINYEQYF,TGTGCCAGCAGCTTGACCGGGACTATCAACTACGAGCAGTACTTC
-,-,TRBJ1-5,TRBV6-6,CASSQELAQHF,TGTGCCAGCAGCCAGGAGTTGGCCCAGCATTTT
TRBD2,few,TRBJ2-7,TRBV7-9,CASSPLERESGEQYF,TGTGCCAGCTCCCCACTGGAGCGGGAATCGGGCGAGCAGTACTTC
-,-,TRBJ2-7,TRBV2,CASSEMLDLGQYF,TGTGCCAGCAGTGAGATGTTGGATTTAGGGCAGTACTTC
-,-,TRBJ1-3,TRBV6-6,CASSSTALSGNTIYF,TGTGCCAGCAGTTCAACAGCCCTCTCTGGAAACACCATATATTTT
TRBD1,-,TRBJ2-3,TRBV7-9,CASSPHGTDTDTQYF,TGTGCCAGCAGCCCCCATGGGACAGACACAGATACGCAGTATTTT
-,-,TRBJ1-2,TRBV4-1,CASSQDRQGGNGYTF,TGCGCCAGCAGCCAAGATCGGCAGGGTGGAAATGGCTACACCTTC
TRBD1,-,TRBJ2-7,TRBV5-5,CASSLVGQYEQYF,TGTGCCAGCAGCTTGGTGGGACAGTACGAGCAGTACTTC